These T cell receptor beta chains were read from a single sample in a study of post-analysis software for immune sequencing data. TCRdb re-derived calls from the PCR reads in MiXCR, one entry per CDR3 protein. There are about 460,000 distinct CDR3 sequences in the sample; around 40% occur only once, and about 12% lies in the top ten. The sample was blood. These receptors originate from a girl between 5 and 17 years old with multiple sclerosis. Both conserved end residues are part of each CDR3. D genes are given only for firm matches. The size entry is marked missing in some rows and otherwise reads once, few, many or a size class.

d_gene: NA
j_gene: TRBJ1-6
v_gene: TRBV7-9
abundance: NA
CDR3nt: TGTGCCAGCAGCTCCACACAGAGAACCCATTCACCCCTCCACTTT
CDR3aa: CASSSTQRTHSPLHF

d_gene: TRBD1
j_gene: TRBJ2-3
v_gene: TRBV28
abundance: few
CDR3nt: TGTGCCAGCAGTTTCGCAGGGGGAGATACGCAGTATTTT
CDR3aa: CASSFAGGDTQYF

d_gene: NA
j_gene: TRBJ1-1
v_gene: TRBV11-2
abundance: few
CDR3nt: TGTGCCAGCAGCTTAGTGTCACCAAGGGGGGACACTGAAGCTTTCTTT
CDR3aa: CASSLVSPRGDTEAFF

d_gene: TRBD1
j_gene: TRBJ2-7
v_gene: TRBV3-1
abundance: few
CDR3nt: TGTGCCAGCAGCCAAGCCGGGACAGGGGCCCACGAGCAGTACTTC
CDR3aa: CASSQAGTGAHEQYF

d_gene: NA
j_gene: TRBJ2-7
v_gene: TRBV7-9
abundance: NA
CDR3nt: TGTGCCAGCAGCTCGAGGGACACGCCGGGGGCCCAGTACTTC
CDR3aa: CASSSRDTPGAQYF

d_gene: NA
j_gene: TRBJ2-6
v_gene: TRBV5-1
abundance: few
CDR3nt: TGCGCCAGCAGCTTGGAAAACGGCTCTGGGGCCAACGTCCTGACTTTC
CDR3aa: CASSLENGSGANVLTF

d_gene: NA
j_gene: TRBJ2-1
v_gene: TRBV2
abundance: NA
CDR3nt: TGTGCCACAGCCCTTGGCGCTAGGAATGAGCAGTTCTTC
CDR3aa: CATALGARNEQFF

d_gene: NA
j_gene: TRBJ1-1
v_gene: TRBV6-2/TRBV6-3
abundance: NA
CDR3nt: TGTGCCAGCAGTTACAAGGGAAACACTGAAGCTTTCTTT
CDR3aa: CASSYKGNTEAFF

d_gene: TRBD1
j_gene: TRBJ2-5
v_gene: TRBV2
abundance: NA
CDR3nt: TGTGCCAGCAGTGAAGTCCCTCGGACAGGGCTACAAGAGACCCAGTACTTC
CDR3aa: CASSEVPRTGLQETQYF

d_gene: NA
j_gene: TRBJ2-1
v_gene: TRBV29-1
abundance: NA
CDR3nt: TGCAGCGTTGAAATTGATAAGTACAATGAGCAGTTCTTC
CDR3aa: CSVEIDKYNEQFF

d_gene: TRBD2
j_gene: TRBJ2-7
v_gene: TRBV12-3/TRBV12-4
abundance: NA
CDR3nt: TGTGCCAGCAGTTTTGGACTAGCGGGAGGATACGGCTCCTACGAGCAGTACTTC
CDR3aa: CASSFGLAGGYGSYEQYF

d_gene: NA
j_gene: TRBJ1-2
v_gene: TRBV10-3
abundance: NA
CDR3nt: TGTGCCATCAGTGATATTCGGGACGTTGGCTACACCTTC
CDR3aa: CAISDIRDVGYTF

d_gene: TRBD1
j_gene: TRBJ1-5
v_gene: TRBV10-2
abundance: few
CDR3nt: TGCGCCAGCAGACAGGGGGCTCAGCCCCAGCATTTT
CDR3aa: CASRQGAQPQHF

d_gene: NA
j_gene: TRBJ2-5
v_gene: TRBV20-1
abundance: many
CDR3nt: TGCAGTGCTCACAGTCAAGAGACCCAGTACTTC
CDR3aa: CSAHSQETQYF

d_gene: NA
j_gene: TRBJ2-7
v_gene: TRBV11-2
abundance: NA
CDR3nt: TGTGCCAGCAGCCCACAGTCCGGATACGAGCAGTACTTC
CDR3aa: CASSPQSGYEQYF

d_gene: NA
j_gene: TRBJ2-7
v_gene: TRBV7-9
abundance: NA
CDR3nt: TGTGCCAGCAGCTTTGATACGCGGGAGCAGTACTTC
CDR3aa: CASSFDTREQYF

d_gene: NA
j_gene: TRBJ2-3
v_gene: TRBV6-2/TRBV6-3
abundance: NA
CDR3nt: TGTGCCAGCAGTCACCGGGACGGGAGATCTAGCACAGATACGCAGTATTTT
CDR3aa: CASSHRDGRSSTDTQYF